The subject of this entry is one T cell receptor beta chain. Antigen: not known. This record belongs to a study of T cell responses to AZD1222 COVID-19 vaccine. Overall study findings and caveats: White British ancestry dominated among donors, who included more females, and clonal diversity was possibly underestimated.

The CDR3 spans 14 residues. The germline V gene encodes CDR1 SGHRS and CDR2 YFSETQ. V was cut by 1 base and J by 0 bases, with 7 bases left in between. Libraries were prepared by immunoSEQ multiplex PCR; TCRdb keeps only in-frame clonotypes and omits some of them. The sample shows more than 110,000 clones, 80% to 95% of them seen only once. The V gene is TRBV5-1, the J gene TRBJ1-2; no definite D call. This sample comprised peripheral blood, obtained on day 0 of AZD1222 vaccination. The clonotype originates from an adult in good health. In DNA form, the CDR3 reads TGCGCCAGCAGCTTGAGGGAGCCTAACTATGGCTACACCTTC. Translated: CASSLREPNYGYTF. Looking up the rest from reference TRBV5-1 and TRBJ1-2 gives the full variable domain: KAGVTQTPRYLIKTRGQQVTLSCSPISGHRSVSWYQQTPGQGLQFLFEYFSETQRNKGNFPGRFSGRQFSNSRSEMNVSTLELGDSALYLCASSLREPNYGYTFGSGTRLTVV.